This entry lists 16 T cell receptor beta chains sequenced from one sample in a study of control samples from healthy donors and cancer patients. The method was immunoSEQ multiplex PCR; TCRdb's version includes in-frame clones alone and lacks a portion of them. The sample carries 65,000 to 90,000 clones, about 94% recorded once. The material sequenced was blood. All receptors derive from a woman under 40 in good health.

The rearrangement joins TRBV18 to TRBJ1-5; tentative D call: TRBD1 (5 bases). CDR1 and CDR2 (germline): KGHSH, LQKENI. V shed 3 bases and J shed 4 bases, with 7 bases lying between them. There are 13 residues in the CDR3. CDR3 region: CASSPGGNQPQHF. CDR3 DNA sequence: TGTGCCAGCTCACCGGGGGGGAATCAGCCCCAGCATTTT.

The gene calls are TRBV14 and TRBJ1-4; D gene unclear. Looked up from germline, CDR1 is SGHDN and CDR2 is FVKESK. The length of the CDR3 is 15 residues. Between the trimmed V and J ends, which lost 5 bases and 5 bases, there was a span of 15 bases. CDR3 residues: CASSGKNLRNEKLFF. The DNA of the CDR3 is TGTGCCAGCAGCGGCAAAAACCTACGCAATGAAAAACTGTTTTTT.

V and J are TRBV28 and TRBJ2-3, with 9 bases matching TRBD2. CDR1 is MDHEN, CDR2 SYDVKM, per germline. V trimming: 5 bases; J trimming: 6 bases; junction bases outside the gene matches: 9. The CDR3 spans 15 residues. CDR3 DNA: TGTGCCAGCAGTGGAGCGGGGGGCGGGACGGATACGCAGTATTTT. As protein: CASSGAGGGTDTQYF.

The sample holds a few counts of this clone. The chain uses TRBV10-1 and TRBJ1-3; 7 nucleotides match TRBD1. V lost 8 bases and J lost 4; bases outside the gene matches: 2. The CDR3 has 12 amino acids. In germline, CDR1 is WNHNN, CDR2 SYGVQD (reference sequence). As DNA, the CDR3 is TGCGCCAGCGGGACAGACGGAAACACCATATATTTT. This codes for CASGTDGNTIYF.

The chain is built from TRBV6-5 and TRBJ2-6; possible D gene TRBD1, 6 bases. The ends were cut back, 8 bases at V and 2 bases at J, with 13 bases in the middle. Germline CDR1 reads MNHEY; CDR2 reads SVGAGI. This CDR3 is 15 amino acids long. The CDR3 bases are TGTGCCAGCGGAGGCAGGGGTGCTGGGGCCAACGTCCTGACTTTC. Protein: CASGGRGAGANVLTF.

The chain employs TRBV15 and TRBJ1-5, with D possibly matching TRBD1 (6 bases). The CDR3 is 16 residues long. Trimming removed 0 bases at V and 0 bases at J, with 9 bases between. In germline, CDR1 is LNHNV, CDR2 YYDKDF (reference sequence). The CDR3 DNA is TGTGCCACCAGCAGAGAAGACAGGCTTAGCAATCAGCCCCAGCATTTT. Translation: CATSREDRLSNQPQHF.

The count of this clone is one. The chain recombines TRBV19 with TRBJ2-5, with D possibly being TRBD1 (5 bases). V was cut by 4 bases and J by 1 base, with 13 bases left in between. The germline V gene has CDR1 LNHDA and CDR2 SQIVND (reference sequence). The CDR3 totals 15 residues. CDR3 DNA: TGTGCCAGTAGTAGCCTCTGGACAAGCCAAGAGACCCAGTACTTC. This gives the protein CASSSLWTSQETQYF.

The chain links TRBV12-2 to TRBJ1-4; TRBD1 is the table's D call and was not checked against the DNA. TRBV12-2 corresponds to a pseudogene. This CDR3 spans 17 amino acids. CDR3 nucleotide sequence: TGTGCAAGTCGCCCTAGACAGGGTTTAGGGTTTAGAGAAAAACTGTTTTTT. Translation gives CASRPRQGLGFREKLFF.

This chain connects TRBV5-6 to TRBJ2-1; D assignment may be TRBD1 or TRBD2 (5 bases each). This CDR3 has 15 residues. Trimming removed 6 bases from V and 0 bases from J, with 13 bases in between. CDR1 and CDR2 from the germline V gene are SGHDT and YYEEEE. CDR3 sequence (DNA): TGTGCCAGCACCTTATTCGGGGCCTCCTACAATGAGCAGTTCTTC. Translating it yields CASTLFGASYNEQFF.

This chain connects TRBV11-3 to TRBJ2-2, with TRBD2 matching 9 bases. The CDR3 runs to 16 residues. Unmatched junction bases numbered 10, after V lost 4 bases and J lost 7 bases. Germline-derived CDR1 and CDR2 are SGHNT and YENEEA. The CDR3 protein is CASSSPSRGGGGELFF. CDR3 nucleotide sequence: TGTGCCAGCAGCTCTCCTTCGCGGGGGGGCGGCGGGGAGCTGTTTTTT.

The CDR3 region is CASSFTGDYTEAFF. The CDR3, as DNA: TGTGCCAGCAGTTTTACAGGGGACTACACTGAAGCTTTCTTT. This chain links TRBV6-5 with TRBJ1-1; 7 nucleotides agree with TRBD1. V dropped 4 bases and J dropped 3; count of bases not matched to a gene: 5. Germline CDR1 is MNHEY and CDR2 is SVGAGI. The CDR3 has 14 amino acids.

A single count supports this clone. The chain combines TRBV28 with TRBJ1-2; D uncertain. CDR3 length: 13 residues. From germline, CDR1 is MDHEN and CDR2 SYDVKM. V was trimmed by 4 bases and J by 0 bases, leaving 6 bases between them. The CDR3 is CASSWQANYGYTF. The CDR3 region has the DNA TGTGCCAGCAGTTGGCAGGCTAACTATGGCTACACCTTC.

The chain uses TRBV7-9 and TRBJ2-2, with a tentative D call TRBD1 (5 bases). Germline loops: CDR1 SEHNR, CDR2 FQNEAQ (reference sequence). The CDR3 loop spans 14 amino acids. V was clipped by 5 bases and J by 0 bases, with 7 bases between them. The CDR3 sequence: CASSTDTNTGELFF. The CDR3, as DNA: TGTGCCAGCAGCACGGACACGAACACCGGGGAGCTGTTTTTT.

The rearrangement links TRBV28 to TRBJ1-4; 7 bases fit TRBD1. The CDR3 runs 15 residues. V lost 6 bases and J lost 3; bases outside the gene matches: 7. Germline assignment: CDR1 MDHEN and CDR2 SYDVKM. CDR3 coding DNA: TGTGCCAGCAGCAGGGGGGGGTTTTCTAATGAAAAACTGTTTTTT. Its protein is CASSRGGFSNEKLFF.

The chain employs TRBV5-1 and TRBJ1-4, with 9 positions matching TRBD1. The V gene's germline CDR1 is SGHRS and CDR2 YFSETQ. The CDR3 is 15 amino acids. Trimming removed 6 bases from V and 8 bases from J; junction bases left unmatched: 11. As DNA, the CDR3 is TGCGCCAGCAAGTCTCTTGGGACAGGGAACGAAAAACTGTTTTTT. Translating gives CASKSLGTGNEKLFF.

This chain connects TRBV5-1 to TRBJ1-5; no definite D call. CDR1 is SGHRS, CDR2 YFSETQ, per germline. Trimming left V 1 base short and J 6 bases short, with 8 bases between. This CDR3 is 13 amino acids long. The CDR3 DNA sequence: TGCGCCAGCAGCTTGCGCTGGGGTCAGCCCCAGCATTTT. It is translated as CASSLRWGQPQHF.